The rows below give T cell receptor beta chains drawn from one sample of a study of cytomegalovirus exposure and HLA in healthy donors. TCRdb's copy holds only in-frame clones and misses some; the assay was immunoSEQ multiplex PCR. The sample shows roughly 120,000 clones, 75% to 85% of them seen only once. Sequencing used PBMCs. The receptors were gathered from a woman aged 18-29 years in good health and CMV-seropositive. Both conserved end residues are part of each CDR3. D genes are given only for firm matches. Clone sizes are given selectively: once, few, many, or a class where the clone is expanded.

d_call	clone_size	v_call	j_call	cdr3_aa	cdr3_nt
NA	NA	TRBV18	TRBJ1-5	CASSLTGFVNQPQHF	TGTGCCAGCTCACTGACAGGTTTCGTAAATCAGCCCCAGCATTTT
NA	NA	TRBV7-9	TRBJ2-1	CASSLEWWGRYEQFF	TGTGCCAGCAGCTTAGAATGGTGGGGGCGGTATGAGCAGTTCTTC
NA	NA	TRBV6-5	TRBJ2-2	CASSYSQGNTGELFF	TGTGCCAGCAGTTACTCGCAGGGGAACACCGGGGAGCTGTTTTTT
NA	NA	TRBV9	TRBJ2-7	CASSVGGSTFYEQYF	TGTGCCAGCAGCGTAGGAGGATCGACCTTTTACGAGCAGTACTTC
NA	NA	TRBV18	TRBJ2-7	CASSPGTNEQYF	TGTGCCAGCTCACCAGGGACAAACGAGCAGTACTTC
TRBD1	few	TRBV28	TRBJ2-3	CASSWRDRGSTDTQYF	TGTGCCAGCAGTTGGAGGGACAGGGGGAGCACAGATACGCAGTATTTT
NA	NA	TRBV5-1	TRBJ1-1	CASSLLGEGNTEAFF	TGCGCCAGCAGCTTGCTTGGGGAGGGGAACACTGAAGCTTTCTTT
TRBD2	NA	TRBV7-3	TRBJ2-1	CASSLLGRPHNEQFF	TGTGCCAGCAGCTTACTCGGGAGGCCCCACAATGAGCAGTTCTTC
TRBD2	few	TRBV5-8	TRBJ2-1	CASRSGTSILNEQFF	TGTGCCAGCAGATCCGGGACTAGCATTCTCAATGAGCAGTTCTTC
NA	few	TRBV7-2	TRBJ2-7	CASNRPADYEQYF	TGTGCCAGCAACAGGCCAGCAGACTACGAGCAGTACTTC
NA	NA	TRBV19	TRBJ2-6	CASALSSGANVLTF	TGTGCCAGTGCCCTGAGCTCTGGGGCCAACGTCCTGACTTTC
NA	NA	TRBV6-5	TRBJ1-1	CASSTVGTEAFF	TGTGCCAGCAGTACGGTTGGCACTGAAGCTTTCTTT
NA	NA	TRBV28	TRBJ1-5	CASSLPVGLKPQHF	TGTGCCAGCAGTTTACCGGTGGGGCTTAAACCCCAGCATTTT
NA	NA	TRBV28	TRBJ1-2	CASRSTGRDGYTF	TGTGCCAGCAGAAGTACAGGGAGGGATGGCTACACCTTC
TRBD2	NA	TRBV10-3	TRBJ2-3	CAMRTSGVKDTQYF	TGTGCCATGAGGACTAGCGGGGTCAAGGATACGCAGTATTTT
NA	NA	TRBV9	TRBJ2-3	CASSAGRATSTDTQYF	TGTGCCAGCAGCGCTGGAAGAGCGACGAGCACAGATACGCAGTATTTT
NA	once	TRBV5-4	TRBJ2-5	CASSLGGGETQYF	TGTGCCAGCAGCTTGGGGGGAGGTGAGACCCAGTACTTC
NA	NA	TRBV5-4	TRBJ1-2	CASSFGREYYGYTF	TGTGCCAGCAGCTTCGGCAGGGAATACTATGGCTACACCTTC
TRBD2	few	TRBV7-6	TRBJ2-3	CASSFQRTSGRADTQYF	TGTGCCAGCAGCTTTCAACGTACTAGCGGGAGGGCAGATACGCAGTATTTT
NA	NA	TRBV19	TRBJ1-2	CASSRDRIYGYTF	TGTGCCAGTAGTCGAGACAGGATCTATGGCTACACCTTC
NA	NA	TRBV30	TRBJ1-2	CAYLRGQDYGYTF	TGTGCCTACCTGCGGGGGCAGGACTATGGCTACACCTTC
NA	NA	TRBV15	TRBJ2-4	CATSLGGNIQYF	TGTGCCACCAGCCTGGGGGGAAACATTCAGTACTTC
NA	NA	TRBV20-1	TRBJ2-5	CSATPMRTQYF	TGCAGTGCTACACCCATGAGGACCCAGTACTTC
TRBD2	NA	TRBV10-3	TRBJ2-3	CAISADGTSGTTDTQYF	TGTGCCATCAGTGCGGATGGGACTAGCGGGACCACAGATACGCAGTATTTT
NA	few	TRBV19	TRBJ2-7	CASIPRLGSGSSYEQYF	TGTGCCAGTATCCCTAGGCTGGGCAGTGGGAGCTCCTACGAGCAGTACTTC
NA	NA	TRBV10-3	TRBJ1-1	CAISDGQEAFF	TGTGCCATCAGTGATGGACAGGAAGCTTTCTTT
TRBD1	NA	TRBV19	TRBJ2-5	CASSIAETGRETQYF	TGTGCCAGTAGTATTGCGGAGACAGGGAGAGAGACCCAGTACTTC
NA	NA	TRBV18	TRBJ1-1	CASSPRGAEGAFF	TGTGCCAGCTCACCTCGGGGGGCAGAGGGGGCTTTCTTT
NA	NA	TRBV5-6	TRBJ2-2	CASSQLGLTNTGELFF	TGTGCCAGCAGCCAACTTGGTTTGACGAACACCGGGGAGCTGTTTTTT
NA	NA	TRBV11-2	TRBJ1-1	CAGTKESMNTEAFF	TGTGCCGGCACAAAGGAGTCCATGAACACTGAAGCTTTCTTT
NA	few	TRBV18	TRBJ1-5	CASSPRSPGGPIDGNQPQHF	TGTGCCAGCTCACCCCGATCTCCGGGAGGACCCATAGATGGCAATCAGCCCCAGCATTTT
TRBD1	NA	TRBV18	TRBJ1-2	CASSATGNLDYGYTF	TGTGCCAGCTCGGCGACAGGGAATCTAGACTATGGCTACACCTTC
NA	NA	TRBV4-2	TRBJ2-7	CASSPGGTPYEQYF	TGTGCCAGCAGCCCCGGGGGTACCCCCTACGAGCAGTACTTC
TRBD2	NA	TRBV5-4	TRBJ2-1	CASSRGGSSNNEQFF	TGTGCCAGCAGCCGGGGCGGGAGTTCTAACAATGAGCAGTTCTTC
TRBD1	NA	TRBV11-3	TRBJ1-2	CASSLGTGENYGYTF	TGTGCCAGCAGCTTAGGGACAGGGGAGAACTATGGCTACACCTTC
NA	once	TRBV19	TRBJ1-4	CASSSGTTNEKLFF	TGTGCCAGTAGTAGCGGGACAACTAATGAAAAACTGTTTTTT
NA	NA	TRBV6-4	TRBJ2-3	CASRAGRTDSTDTQYF	TGTGCCAGCAGAGCTGGCAGAACAGATAGCACAGATACGCAGTATTTT
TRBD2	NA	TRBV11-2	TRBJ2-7	CASSQGLAGGTREQYF	TGTGCCAGCAGCCAGGGACTAGCGGGAGGGACTCGGGAGCAGTACTTC
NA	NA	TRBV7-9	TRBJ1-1	CASSLRQGNTEAFF	TGTGCCAGCAGCTTAAGGCAGGGGAACACTGAAGCTTTCTTT
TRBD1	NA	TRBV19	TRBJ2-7	CASDSGTGFYEQYF	TGTGCCAGTGATTCCGGGACAGGGTTCTACGAGCAGTACTTC
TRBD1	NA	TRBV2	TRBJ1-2	CASTGQLGGYTF	TGTGCCAGCACGGGACAGTTGGGTGGCTACACCTTC
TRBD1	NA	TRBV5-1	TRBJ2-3	CASSFAGTGSDTQYF	TGCGCCAGCAGCTTCGCCGGGACAGGGTCAGATACGCAGTATTTT
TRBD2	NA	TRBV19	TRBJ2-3	CASSIDRRGRADTQYF	TGTGCCAGTAGTATAGATCGGAGAGGGAGGGCAGATACGCAGTATTTT
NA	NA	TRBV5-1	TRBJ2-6	CASCEVPGANVLTF	TGCGCCAGCTGCGAGGTACCTGGGGCCAACGTCCTGACTTTC
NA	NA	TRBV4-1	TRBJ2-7	CASTAFWGHEQYF	TGCGCCAGCACCGCATTCTGGGGGCACGAGCAGTACTTC
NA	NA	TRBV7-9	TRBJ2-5	CASSQRGPRETQYF	TGTGCCAGCAGTCAGAGAGGTCCGAGGGAGACCCAGTACTTC
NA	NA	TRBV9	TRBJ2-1	CASSARLDTYNEQFF	TGTGCCAGCAGCGCGCGACTAGACACTTACAATGAGCAGTTCTTC
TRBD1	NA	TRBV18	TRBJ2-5	CASSPEGQLQETQYF	TGTGCCAGCTCACCAGAGGGACAGTTACAAGAGACCCAGTACTTC
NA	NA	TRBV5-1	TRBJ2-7	CASSLAYEPAGLSGYEQYF	TGCGCCAGCAGCTTGGCCTATGAACCCGCGGGATTGTCGGGCTACGAGCAGTACTTC
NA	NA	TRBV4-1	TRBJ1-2	CASSQGANYGYTF	TGCGCCAGCAGCCAAGGGGCGAACTATGGCTACACCTTC
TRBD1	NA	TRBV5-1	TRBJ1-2	CASSHLRDRDSGYTF	TGCGCCAGCAGCCACCTTAGGGACAGGGATTCTGGCTACACCTTC
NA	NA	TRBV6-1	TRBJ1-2	CASRKNPLEDYGYTF	TGTGCCAGCAGGAAGAACCCTTTGGAGGACTATGGCTACACCTTC
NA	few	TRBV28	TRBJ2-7	CASSRDRGDPSYF	TGTGCCAGCAGTCGAGATCGCGGGGACCCTTCTTACTTC
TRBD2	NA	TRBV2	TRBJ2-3	CARGLAGGHTQYF	TGTGCCAGAGGACTAGCGGGAGGGCATACGCAGTATTTT
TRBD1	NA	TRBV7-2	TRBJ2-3	CASSKQGAGSTDTQYF	TGTGCCAGCAGCAAACAGGGGGCCGGTAGCACAGATACGCAGTATTTT